The source of this T cell receptor beta chain is a study of OX40 agonist ivuxolimab in advanced cancers. To note about this clone: What it recognizes is unknown.

Profiling relied on immunoSEQ multiplex PCR, and the TCRdb table lists in-frame clones only, not all of them. The sample has over 85,000 clones, about 80% seen once. Notes on the study in general: CD4+ and CD8+ blood T cells expanded clonally by week 6 at 0.1 to 3.0 mg/kg.

Germline V gives CDR1 MNHEY, CDR2 SMNVEV (reference sequence). The trim removed 7 bases at V and 6 bases at J, leaving 13 bases unmatched. The CDR3 consists of 15 residues. The TCR comes from an adult with an advanced solid tumor such as melanoma, head and neck, liver or kidney cancer. The rearrangement links TRBV27 to TRBJ1-2; 8 bases line up with TRBD1. Sequences were derived from CD4+ or CD8+ T cells sorted from blood, sampled in a trial of the OX40 agonist ivuxolimab. The CDR3 region is CASNTGQGRINGYTF. For the CDR3, the DNA is TGTGCCAGCAATACCGGACAGGGCAGGATCAATGGCTACACCTTC.